This T cell receptor (beta chain) was found in a study of neurological immune-mediated disorders. One entry per CDR3 protein, called by TCRdb with MiXCR from the 5' RACE reads. The repertoire holds 11,000 to 15,000 distinct CDR3 sequences, with roughly 6.9% as singletons. This clonotype was seen at least ten times. The sequence was obtained from a woman aged 40-49 years in good health. The sample was CD8+ T cells from blood.

CDR3 nucleotides: TGTGCCAGCAGGACAGCCAAAAACATTCAGTACTTC. This gives the protein CASRTAKNIQYF. This chain links TRBV27 with TRBJ2-4; D not certain. Germline V gene data show CDR1 as MNHEY and CDR2 as SMNVEV (reference sequence). Trimming removed 6 bases from V and 0 bases from J, with 3 bases in between. The CDR3 spans 12 residues.